Shown below are 32 T cell receptor beta chains from a single sample sequenced in a study of T-cell memory formation after mild COVID-19. One entry per CDR3 protein results from TCRdb running MiXCR on the 5' RACE reads. The sample lists 400,000 to 500,000 distinct CDR3 sequences; 20% were seen once. Sequencing used PBMCs or a T cell subset sorted from them (not recorded which). These receptor sequences come from an adult woman who had mild COVID-19 (a few samples of this study predate the infection). Cell type and time point are not known.

The genes are TRBV19 and TRBJ2-3; D is possibly TRBD1 or TRBD2 (5 bases each). The CDR3 length is 16 residues. Germline V gene sequence: CDR1 LNHDA, CDR2 SQIVND (reference sequence). Between the trimmed V and J ends, which lost 6 bases and 0 bases, there was a span of 16 bases. CDR3 loop: CASRLKGPSSTDTQYF. DNA for the CDR3: TGTGCCAGTAGATTGAAGGGACCCTCTAGCACAGATACGCAGTATTTT.

This clonotype was observed many times. The CDR3 sequence: CASSLSLAGGSKQFF. The CDR3 nucleotides read TGTGCCAGCAGCTTAAGTCTAGCGGGAGGTAGTAAGCAGTTCTTC. V is TRBV7-2 and J is TRBJ2-1; 11 bases fit TRBD2. This CDR3 is 15 amino acids long. V gave up 2 bases and J gave up 11 bases; unmatched junction bases: 8. Germline loops: CDR1 SGHTA, CDR2 FQGNSA. Full variable domain (rest looked up from reference TRBV7-2 and TRBJ2-1): GAGVSQSPSNKVTEKGKDVELRCDPISGHTALYWYRQSLGQGLEFLIYFQGNSAPDKSGLPSDRFSAERTGGSVSTLTIQRTQQEDSAVYLCASSLSLAGGSKQFFGPGTRLTVL.

This rearrangement joins TRBV9 to TRBJ1-5; D gene unclear. Germline CDR1 SGDLS, CDR2 YYNGEE. V lost 0 bases and J 7 bases, leaving 8 bases between the germline ends. The CDR3 has 13 amino acids. CDR3 nucleotide sequence: TGTGCCAGCAGCGTAGACGGGGTGCAGCCCCAGCATTTT. Encoded protein: CASSVDGVQPQHF.

The sample holds many counts of this clonotype. The gene calls are TRBV12-3 or TRBV12-4 and TRBJ2-3; D gene unclear. The CDR3 has 14 amino acids. Trimming shortened V by 3 bases and J by 1 base, and 8 bases separated the two germline ends. CDR3 coding DNA: TGTGCCAGCAGTTTGGTCGGACGCACAGATACGCAGTATTTT. Its translation is CASSLVGRTDTQYF.

Only a few counts were recorded for this clonotype. The chain recombines TRBV5-1 with TRBJ1-4, with D perhaps matching TRBD1 (6 bases). This CDR3 is 15 amino acids long. The V gene lost 0 bases and the J gene lost 7 bases, with 13 bases spanning the gap. Germline V lookup: CDR1 SGHRS, CDR2 YFSETQ. CDR3 in amino acids: CASSLVPRGAEKLFF. CDR3 DNA: TGCGCCAGCAGCTTGGTCCCTAGGGGGGCTGAAAAACTGTTTTTT.

The sample holds a few counts of this clonotype. V is TRBV12-3 or TRBV12-4 and J is TRBJ2-1; D remains unclear. Trimming shortened V by 5 bases and J by 3 bases, and 5 bases separated the two germline ends. The CDR3 consists of 12 residues. The CDR3 region is CASSTDYNEQFF. The CDR3 DNA reads as TGTGCCAGCAGTACTGACTACAATGAGCAGTTCTTC.

This clonotype was seen a few times. The chain employs TRBV29-1 and TRBJ2-2, with D uncertain. The CDR3 runs 13 residues. CDR1 is SQVTM and CDR2 is ANQGSEA in the germline V gene. Deletions cut 3 bases from V and 4 bases from J, with 9 bases between. The CDR3 region is CSVDGEVTGELFF. The CDR3 bases are TGCAGCGTTGATGGAGAGGTCACCGGGGAGCTGTTTTTT.

This clonotype showed up just a few times. V gene TRBV25-1 combines with J gene TRBJ2-5; the D is unclear. This CDR3 is built from 14 residues. Trimming shortened V by 0 bases and J by 2 bases, and 7 bases separated the two germline ends. Germline V gene sequence: CDR1 MGHDK, CDR2 SYGVNS. CDR3 sequence reads: CASSEYRIQETQYF. In DNA, the CDR3 is TGTGCCAGCAGTGAATATAGGATTCAAGAGACCCAGTACTTC.

The chain recombines TRBV9 with TRBJ1-1; D perhaps matches TRBD1 (5 bases). CDR1 is SGDLS and CDR2 is YYNGEE in the germline V gene. The CDR3 consists of 15 residues. V was trimmed by 3 bases and J by 4 bases, leaving 16 bases between them. This CDR3 reads CASSDYRPESTEAFF. CDR3 DNA sequence: TGTGCCAGCAGCGATTACAGGCCAGAGTCCACTGAAGCTTTCTTT.

The gene calls are TRBV19 and TRBJ1-1; D call uncertain. Per germline, CDR1 LNHDA and CDR2 SQIVND (reference sequence). The V end lost 3 bases, the J end lost 1 base, and 6 bases lay between the germline ends. This CDR3 is built from 13 residues. CDR3 amino acids: CASSMWRNTEAFF. In nucleotides, the CDR3 is TGTGCCAGTAGTATGTGGAGGAACACTGAAGCTTTCTTT. Variable domain in full (rest from reference TRBV19 and TRBJ1-1): DGGITQSPKYLFRKEGQNVTLSCEQNLNHDAMYWYRQDPGQGLRLIYYSQIVNDFQKGDIAEGYSVSREKKESFPLTVTSAQKNPTAFYLCASSMWRNTEAFFGQGTRLTVV.

This clonotype was recorded a few times. The chain carries TRBV6-6 and TRBJ1-1; 7 nucleotides line up with TRBD1. The CDR3 is made up of 14 amino acids. V lost 0 bases to trimming and J lost 6 bases; unmatched junction nucleotides: 4. CDR1 is MNHNY, CDR2 SVGAGI, per germline (reference sequence). DNA for the CDR3: TGTGCCAGCAGTTACTCGACAGGGACCCCTGAAGCTTTCTTT. Translating it yields CASSYSTGTPEAFF.

This sequence joins TRBV5-6 and TRBJ2-7; 11 bases fit TRBD2. Looked up from germline, CDR1 is SGHDT and CDR2 is YYEEEE. The CDR3 is 19 amino acids. The V segment lost 1 base and the J segment 2 bases; nucleotides outside the gene matches: 14. CDR3 residues: CASSLLAGGERVVAYEQYF. In nucleotides, the CDR3 is TGTGCCAGCAGCTTGCTAGCGGGAGGCGAGCGGGTGGTCGCCTACGAGCAGTACTTC.

This clonotype appeared a few times. The V gene is TRBV24-1, the J gene TRBJ2-7; TRBD1 is a possible D gene (5 bases). Germline V lookup: CDR1 KGHDR, CDR2 SFDVKD. The CDR3 is 13 residues long. Trimming left V 4 bases short and J 4 bases short, with 10 bases between. The CDR3 DNA follows: TGTGCCACCAGTGAATCCGACAGTTACGAGCAGTACTTC. Translated: CATSESDSYEQYF.

This rearrangement joins TRBV21-1 to TRBJ2-7. TRBV21-1 constitutes a pseudogene. The CDR3 is 16 residues long. The CDR3 here is CASSKVGTESSYEQYF. The DNA for the CDR3 is TGTGCCAGCAGCAAAGTAGGTACAGAAAGTTCCTACGAGCAGTACTTC.

The rearrangement joins TRBV15 to TRBJ2-3; D is unclear. Germline V gene data show CDR1 as LNHNV and CDR2 as YYDKDF (reference sequence). V was trimmed by 4 bases and J by 4 bases, leaving 12 bases between them. The CDR3 runs to 14 residues. The CDR3 nucleotides read TGTGCCACCAGCATATCTAGTCAGGCAGATACGCAGTATTTT. This encodes CATSISSQADTQYF.

The sample holds one count of this clonotype. The chain couples TRBV5-1 to TRBJ2-3, with 7 positions matching TRBD2. Germline CDR1 reads SGHRS; CDR2 reads YFSETQ. The CDR3 spans 16 residues. Losses at the gene ends were 1 base for V and 2 bases for J; bases not matched to a gene: 7. The CDR3 loop reads CASSLRTGGPTDTQYF. The CDR3 bases are TGCGCCAGCAGCTTGAGAACGGGAGGACCCACAGATACGCAGTATTTT.

The J gene is TRBJ2-1, the V gene TRBV5-1; a weak D match, TRBD1 (6 bases). In germline, CDR1 is SGHRS, CDR2 YFSETQ. This CDR3 has 15 amino acids. V lost 2 bases and J 0 bases, leaving 9 bases between the germline ends. The CDR3 protein is CASSFQGGSYNEQFF. The CDR3 nucleotides are TGCGCCAGCAGCTTTCAAGGGGGCTCCTACAATGAGCAGTTCTTC.

This clonotype was recorded many times. In DNA, the CDR3 is TGTGCCAGCAGTCCAGGACTAGCGGGAGGGCCGGGGAATGAGCAGTTCTTC. The encoded protein is CASSPGLAGGPGNEQFF. This rearrangement joins TRBV12-3 or TRBV12-4 to TRBJ2-1, with 15 bases identical to TRBD2. This CDR3 spans 17 amino acids. After removal of 5 bases from V and 7 bases from J, the junction contained 9 bases not matched to a gene.

J is TRBJ2-1 and V is TRBV9; no reliable D call. CDR1 and CDR2 from the germline V gene are SGDLS and YYNGEE. The CDR3 has 16 amino acids. The V end was cut by 2 bases, the J end by 0 bases, with 12 bases between. CDR3 sequence (DNA): TGTGCCAGCAGCGTTTCCGGGCAGAGCTCCTACAATGAGCAGTTCTTC. Its protein product is CASSVSGQSSYNEQFF.

V and J are TRBV7-6 and TRBJ2-5; 7 positions agree with TRBD1. The ends lost 4 bases at V and 5 bases at J; junction bases unmatched: 13. The CDR3 sequence is 16 residues long. Germline loops: CDR1 SGHVS, CDR2 FNYEAQ. Here the CDR3 reads CASSSPDRVIPETQYF. The CDR3 DNA reads TGTGCCAGCAGCTCTCCCGACAGGGTCATCCCCGAGACCCAGTACTTC.

In this sample, this clonotype turned up a few times. The gene calls are TRBV9 and TRBJ2-1; D could derive from TRBD1 or TRBD2 (5 bases each). CDR3 length: 15 amino acids. Germline CDR1 and CDR2: SGDLS and YYNGEE. The V gene lost 0 bases and the J gene lost 3 bases, with 10 bases spanning the gap. The CDR3 sequence is CASSVASGLYNEQFF. CDR3 in DNA: TGTGCCAGCAGCGTAGCTTCGGGGCTCTACAATGAGCAGTTCTTC. The full variable domain, completed using reference TRBV9 and TRBJ2-1, is DSGVTQTPKHLITATGQRVTLRCSPRSGDLSVYWYQQSLDQGLQFLIQYYNGEERAKGNILERFSAQQFPDLHSELNLSSLELGDSALYFCASSVASGLYNEQFFGPGTRLTVL.

The table lists this clonotype with a few counts. The V gene is TRBV4-1, the J gene TRBJ2-1; TRBD2 matches 10 bases. The V gene end was trimmed by 4 bases and the J gene end by 12 bases; junction bases not matched to a gene: 15. In germline, CDR1 is MGHRA, CDR2 YSYEKL. The CDR3 length is 16 residues. CDR3 coding DNA: TGCGCCAGCAGCCCAGTCACTAGCGGGGCCATCGGTGGGCAGTTCTTC. Protein product: CASSPVTSGAIGGQFF.

This clonotype was seen more than once but under ten times. The V call is TRBV29-1, the J call TRBJ2-2, with D possibly being TRBD2 (5 bases). Trimming took 4 bases from V and 1 from J, leaving 13 bases between them. Germline V gives CDR1 SQVTM, CDR2 ANQGSEA. The CDR3 totals 15 residues. The CDR3 DNA reads TGCAGCGTTGTAACAGCGGAAGGGAACACCGGGGAGCTGTTTTTT. Its translation is CSVVTAEGNTGELFF.

This sequence joins TRBV7-2 and TRBJ2-7; 7 bases map to TRBD2. Per germline, CDR1 SGHTA and CDR2 FQGNSA. J lost 3 bases, V lost 5 bases, and 10 bases had no gene match. The CDR3 loop spans 15 amino acids. CDR3 coding DNA: TGTGCCAGCAGCCAACAAGCGGGATCATACTACGAGCAGTACTTC. The encoded protein is CASSQQAGSYYEQYF.

The chain joins TRBV5-1 to TRBJ2-1, with 16 bases fitting TRBD2. This CDR3 is 18 amino acids long. V shed 4 bases and J 1 base; nucleotides not matched to a gene: 5. The V gene's germline CDR1 is SGHRS and CDR2 YFSETQ. The CDR3 is CASSRGLAGGLSYNEQFF. As DNA, the CDR3 is TGCGCCAGCAGCCGGGGACTAGCGGGAGGGTTATCCTACAATGAGCAGTTCTTC.

This clonotype came up a few times. This chain joins TRBV10-3 and TRBJ1-5; D may be TRBD1 (5 bases). Deletions cut 11 bases from V and 4 bases from J, with 12 bases between. Germline values: CDR1 ENHRY, CDR2 SYGVKD. The CDR3 runs to 12 residues. CDR3 bases: TGTGCCGTCGGGGGGGGAAATCAGCCCCAGCATTTT. Protein product: CAVGGGNQPQHF.

The CDR3 sequence is CAISEENGPTEAFF. The DNA of the CDR3 is TGTGCCATCAGTGAGGAAAATGGGCCCACTGAAGCTTTCTTT. The chain carries TRBV10-3 and TRBJ1-1; D uncertain. CDR1 and CDR2 (germline): ENHRY, SYGVKD. This CDR3 is 14 amino acids long. The ends were cut back, 2 bases at V and 4 bases at J, with 11 bases in the middle.

This clonotype has only a few counts. The CDR3 DNA reads TGTGCCAGCAGCCACCCCGGACGGCACACTGAAGCTTTCTTT. Protein: CASSHPGRHTEAFF. This sequence joins TRBV4-2 and TRBJ1-1; D not certain. Looked up from germline, CDR1 is LGHNA and CDR2 is YNFKEQ. The V and J ends lost 3 bases and 3 bases respectively, with 11 bases between them. The CDR3 totals 14 residues.

This clonotype was counted once. The chain links TRBV6-6 to TRBJ2-3; D is ambiguous. Germline V CDR1 and CDR2: MNHNY, SVGAGI (reference sequence). The CDR3 is made up of 15 amino acids. Trimming left V 3 bases short and J 1 base short, with 11 bases between. The DNA for the CDR3 is TGTGCCAGCAGTTATATCCCGGCCCGCACAGATACGCAGTATTTT. This gives the protein CASSYIPARTDTQYF.

The rearrangement links TRBV6-5 to TRBJ2-7, with D uncertain. Germline values: CDR1 MNHEY, CDR2 SVGAGI. This CDR3 spans 14 amino acids. The germline V and J ends were trimmed by 6 bases and 0 bases, with 12 bases remaining between them. The CDR3 protein is CASSPGRRSYEQYF. As DNA, the CDR3 is TGTGCCAGCAGCCCCGGACGGCGCTCCTACGAGCAGTACTTC.

The chain links TRBV29-1 to TRBJ2-1; D is ambiguous. Germline CDR1 SQVTM, CDR2 ANQGSEA. This CDR3 has 12 residues. V was trimmed by 0 bases and J by 9 bases, leaving 9 bases between them. CDR3 sequence: CSVEDRMVEQFF. The CDR3 DNA follows: TGCAGCGTTGAAGATCGCATGGTTGAGCAGTTCTTC.

This clonotype was picked up a small number of times. V is TRBV20-1 and J is TRBJ2-2; D gene ambiguous. Germline V CDR1 and CDR2: DFQATT, SNEGSKA (reference sequence). V lost 3 bases and J 11 bases, leaving 16 bases between the germline ends. The CDR3 has 13 residues. The CDR3 is CSASGPEPLELFF. DNA of the CDR3: TGCAGTGCTAGTGGTCCGGAGCCACTCGAGCTGTTTTTT.